This T cell receptor (beta chain) was sequenced in a study of T-cell memory formation after mild COVID-19 (dated by TCRdb to 2020 to 2022). As for the study more broadly: Most TCR sequence clusters were specific to one of the two donors. T-cell clones expanding and contracting after mild COVID-19 in a couple of donors were tracked by longitudinal TCRalpha and TCRbeta repertoire sequencing. Two young, previously healthy adult volunteers, one female and one male, were included in the cohort. Study-level results and caveats: From day 15 to 85, contracting clones showed balanced CD4/CD8 phenotypes, whereas a second wave of clones that expanded from day 15 to 37 leaned towards CD4+. Some responding clones were found in pre-infection memory, which suggests that pre-existing cross-reactive memory T cells took part in the SARS-CoV-2 response. Contracting CD4+ clones were located mainly in the CM and EM memory subsets, whereas CD8+ clones were found to be enriched in EMRA. The study included only a couple of mild cases, and larger cohorts that include severe cases with pre-infection samples were judged to be necessary. SARS-CoV-2 specificity of the second-wave clones peaking on day 37 was not confirmed.

Ficoll-Paque density gradient centrifugation was the method used to isolate PBMCs. Ten or more counts support this clonotype. Its specific antigen is unknown. No base-level quality is on record; no much larger clone is a single base apart. CDR1 DFQATT and CDR2 SNEGSKA are derived from the germline V gene (reference sequence). The CDR3 covers 15 residues, taking in both the cysteine and the phenylalanine. Only the CDR3 part of the read is kept: 45 bases, read in frame from the first base. After removal of 5 bases from V and 5 bases from J, the junction retains 11 bases not matched to a gene. The run used an Illumina NovaSeq 6000. cDNA libraries for TCRalpha and TCRbeta were prepared by 5'RACE using constant-segment primers, with sample barcodes and unique molecular identifiers added. RNA was extracted from every sample with Trizol reagent. Libraries were amplified in two PCR steps, with a second sample barcode and Illumina TruSeq adapters added in the second step. Sequencing of libraries was performed on an Illumina NovaSeq with 2 x 150 bp paired-end reads. As for the authors' bioinformatics: The reads were demultiplexed and collapsed into UMI-guided consensus sequences using migec v1.2.7. Using mixcr v2.1.11, the UMI consensuses were aligned to TRA and TRB V and J templates and assembled into clonotypes. Clonotypes were classified as expanded or contracted when called significant by both edgeR and NoisET, with noise models trained on biological replicates. edgeR calls used a false discovery rate-adjusted p below 0.01 and a log2 fold-change threshold of 1. As an exploratory analysis of dynamics, max-normalized trajectories of the 1000 most abundant clonotypes were examined by PCA with hierarchical clustering. Separately sequenced CD4+ and CD8+ repertoires were used to assign a CD4 or CD8 phenotype to each responding clone. TCRdb's own reprocessing of the public reads used fastp at Q25 and MiXCR and kept productive beta chains. All rows with the same CDR3 protein become a single entry with the most common DNA and genes. None of the V and J calls come from the authors' own analysis; TCRdb made them. Present in this sample are about 150,000 distinct CDR3 sequences, roughly 6.3% of which were seen just once. The ten largest account for approximately 2.1% of the sample.

This sequence uses TRBV20-1 and TRBJ2-3, with 9 central nucleotides matching TRBD1. The TCR comes from an adult woman who had mild COVID-19 (a few samples of this study predate the infection). The sample titles of this study are shuffled in the database, so cell type and time point are left out; the donor was told from shared clones. The sample was PBMCs or a T cell subset sorted from them (not recorded which). The CDR3 reads as follows: CSAFGPGQGGDTQYF. The nucleotide sequence reads as follows: TGCAGTGCTTTTGGACCGGGACAGGGAGGAGATACGCAGTATTTT.